Reported below is one TCR beta chain. In the original analysis: Reference gene primer amplification in the assay estimated nucleated cell counts. Some clones are missing from TCRdb's copy, which holds only in-frame ones; the method was immunoSEQ multiplex PCR. That table is the source of V, J and clone size, and D and trimming were worked out from the DNA. The data show approximately 110,000 clones, 80% to 95% seen once. This record comes from a study of blood T cell repertoires in COVID-19. V shed 5 bases, J shed 2 bases, and the junction held 5 bases outside the gene matches. From germline, CDR1 is SGHVS and CDR2 FNYEAQ. This CDR3 spans 16 amino acids.

The chain employs TRBV7-6 and TRBJ2-2; 10 nucleotides line up with TRBD2. This clonotype was sampled from a man aged 50-59 years with COVID-19, enrolled during active disease. Sequenced material: peripheral blood. In nucleotides, the CDR3 is TGTGCCAGCAGCCCCTTAGCGGGAGGAAACACCGGGGAGCTGTTTTTT. Its protein is CASSPLAGGNTGELFF.